These 26 T cell receptor beta chains share one sample of origin, sequenced in a study of shared clonotypes between healthy human individuals. Repertoires were generated with immunoSEQ multiplex PCR, while TCRdb's copy carries only in-frame clones and drops some. The sample includes millions of clones, approximately 92% of them seen just once. The sample comprised naive CD4+ T cells sorted from blood. Subset indicated: CD45RA+ positively selected. The receptors stem from a man younger than 35 in good health.

The J gene is TRBJ1-2, the V gene TRBV5-6; 7 bases agree with TRBD1. The germline CDR1 and CDR2 sequences are SGHDT and YYEEEE. The CDR3 consists of 14 residues. The ends lost 2 bases at V and 2 bases at J; junction bases unmatched: 3. CDR3 nucleotide sequence: TGTGCCAGCAGCTTTGACAGGGTAAACTATGGCTACACCTTC. This sequence encodes CASSFDRVNYGYTF.

The genes are TRBV27 and TRBJ2-2; 7 bases line up with TRBD1. CDR3 size: 15 residues. Per germline, CDR1 MNHEY and CDR2 SMNVEV (reference sequence). With 6 bases clipped from V and 2 bases from J, the junction kept 6 bases outside the gene matches. The CDR3 loop is CASRTGTPNTGELFF. Here the CDR3 DNA reads TGTGCCAGCAGGACAGGGACACCTAACACCGGGGAGCTGTTTTTT.

The chain has TRBV10-3 and TRBJ2-7, with 7 nucleotides matching TRBD1. The germline V gene has CDR1 ENHRY and CDR2 SYGVKD. The CDR3 length is 14 residues. The J segment lost 3 bases and the V segment lost 0 bases, leaving 2 bases of the junction unmatched. This chain's CDR3 is CAISESTGNYEQYF. DNA for the CDR3: TGTGCCATCAGTGAGTCGACAGGGAACTACGAGCAGTACTTC.

The chain has TRBV5-1 and TRBJ1-5; D call uncertain. This CDR3 region has 17 residues. Trimming left V 4 bases short and J 2 bases short, with 19 bases between. Germline CDR1 SGHRS, CDR2 YFSETQ. The CDR3 bases are TGCGCCAGCAGCAACCCTTGGCGGTCGCCCGGCAATCAGCCCCAGCATTTT. Protein sequence: CASSNPWRSPGNQPQHF.

V is TRBV19 and J is TRBJ2-2; tentative D call: TRBD2 (6 bases). V lost 3 bases, J lost 6 bases, and 11 bases lay in between. Per the germline V gene, CDR1 is LNHDA and CDR2 is SQIVND (reference sequence). This CDR3 has 14 amino acids. The CDR3 is CASSMGREPGELFF. As DNA, the CDR3 is TGTGCCAGTAGTATGGGGCGGGAACCCGGGGAGCTGTTTTTT.

The gene calls are TRBV6-6 and TRBJ1-3; D unresolved. The length of the CDR3 is 16 residues. V was shortened by 1 base and J by 0 bases, with 10 bases between the two germline ends. Germline CDR1 MNHNY, CDR2 SVGAGI (reference sequence). In nucleotides, the CDR3 is TGTGCCAGCAGTTACTTCGTAGGGAACTCTGGAAACACCATATATTTT. This codes for CASSYFVGNSGNTIYF.

The chain combines TRBV6-1 with TRBJ1-1; 8 nucleotides line up with TRBD1. CDR1 and CDR2 (germline): MNHNS, SASEGT. Trimming cost V 0 bases and J 1 base; bases outside gene matches: 4. This CDR3 is 16 amino acids long. This CDR3 is CASSEARGTGNTEAFF. For the CDR3, the DNA is TGTGCCAGCAGTGAAGCGCGGGGGACAGGGAACACTGAAGCTTTCTTT.

The sample holds one count of this clone. The rearrangement joins TRBV18 to TRBJ2-1; D is uncertain. The germline V gene has CDR1 KGHSH and CDR2 LQKENI. CDR3 length: 17 amino acids. V was shortened by 3 bases and J by 1 base, with 16 bases between the two germline ends. The CDR3 DNA is TGTGCCAGCTCACCGTATTATTTAGTAGGGTCCTACAATGAGCAGTTCTTC. Encoded protein: CASSPYYLVGSYNEQFF.

The chain uses TRBV5-1 and TRBJ2-1; D possibly corresponds to TRBD2 (5 bases). The V end lost 6 bases, the J end lost 2 bases, and 15 bases lay between the germline ends. The CDR3 is made up of 15 amino acids. CDR1 is SGHRS and CDR2 is YFSETQ in the germline V gene. The CDR3 DNA is TGCGCCAGCAAGCCTCGACTACTAGCCTACAATGAGCAGTTCTTC. Translation: CASKPRLLAYNEQFF.

The chain joins TRBV9 to TRBJ2-4; 9 bases agree with TRBD2. Germline V lookup: CDR1 SGDLS, CDR2 YYNGEE. Unmatched junction bases numbered 18, after V lost 0 bases and J lost 8 bases. This CDR3 contains 19 residues. DNA of the CDR3: TGTGCCAGCAGCGTAGTTAGACCGGATGCGGGGGGGCGTCGGGACATTCAGTACTTC. Translating gives CASSVVRPDAGGRRDIQYF.

This chain links TRBV28 with TRBJ2-5; a possible D gene is TRBD1 (5 bases). The J call may be faulty, since TRBJ2-7 better matches the DNA end. The CDR3 loop spans 11 amino acids. Germline V gives CDR1 MDHEN, CDR2 SYDVKM. CDR3 sequence: CASSSGYEQYF. The CDR3 region has the DNA TGTGCCAGCAGTTCAGGGTACGAGCAGTACTTC.

CDR3 region: CASSSTGVGQPQHF. CDR3 nucleotide sequence: TGTGCCAGCAGTTCCACAGGGGTTGGACAGCCCCAGCATTTT. V is TRBV6-1 and J is TRBJ1-5; 7 nucleotides match TRBD1. The ends lost 5 bases at V and 7 bases at J; junction bases unmatched: 8. The CDR3 is made up of 14 amino acids. The V gene's germline CDR1 is MNHNS and CDR2 SASEGT.

The CDR3: CASSQAGGPGYGYTF. The CDR3 DNA reads as TGTGCCAGCAGCCAAGCAGGCGGTCCGGGCTATGGCTACACCTTC. The gene calls are TRBV14 and TRBJ1-2, with D unresolved. Germline V gives CDR1 SGHDN, CDR2 FVKESK. This CDR3 is 15 amino acids long. V gave up 1 base and J gave up 4 bases, with 13 bases separating them.

There are a few counts of this clone. V and J are TRBV7-9 and TRBJ2-3, with 10 bases aligning to TRBD2. This CDR3 region has 18 residues. Germline V CDR1 and CDR2: SEHNR, FQNEAQ (reference sequence). Trimming cost V 5 bases and J 5 bases; bases outside gene matches: 16. The CDR3, as DNA: TGTGCCAGCAGCCCCTTCCCTAGCGGGAGTGGATATGGAGATACGCAGTATTTT. This gives the protein CASSPFPSGSGYGDTQYF. Based on the CDR3 plus reference TRBV7-9 and TRBJ2-3, the full variable domain is DTGVSQNPRHKITKRGQNVTFRCDPISEHNRLYWYRQTLGQGPEFLTYFQNEAQLEKSRLLSDRFSAERPKGSFSTLEIQRTEQGDSAMYLCASSPFPSGSGYGDTQYFGPGTRLTVL.

The chain uses TRBV27 and TRBJ1-5, with no clear D. This CDR3 spans 13 amino acids. V gave up 3 bases and J gave up 10 bases, with 13 bases separating them. Per the germline V gene, CDR1 is MNHEY and CDR2 is SMNVEV (reference sequence). For the CDR3, the DNA is TGTGCCAGCAGTTTGGAGGCGGCTGTCCCCCAGCATTTT. It specifies CASSLEAAVPQHF.

This clone has only one observation. The CDR3 nucleotides read TGTGCCAGCAGTTACTCGAATGGAAGGTCTGGAAACACCATATATTTT. Translating it yields CASSYSNGRSGNTIYF. The chain joins TRBV6-5 to TRBJ1-3; D not certain. CDR1 and CDR2 from the germline V gene are MNHEY and SVGAGI. The CDR3 has 16 residues. V lost 0 bases to trimming and J lost 1 base, with 10 bases between them.

The chain recombines TRBV7-9 with TRBJ2-7; D might be TRBD1 (6 bases). The germline CDR1 and CDR2 sequences are SEHNR and FQNEAQ (reference sequence). The CDR3 runs to 13 residues. V lost 5 bases and J 5 bases, leaving 13 bases between the germline ends. The CDR3 nucleotides read TGTGCCAGCAGCCCAGGGGCAGGTAACGAGCAGTACTTC. This sequence encodes CASSPGAGNEQYF. Full variable domain (rest looked up from reference TRBV7-9 and TRBJ2-7): DTGVSQNPRHKITKRGQNVTFRCDPISEHNRLYWYRQTLGQGPEFLTYFQNEAQLEKSRLLSDRFSAERPKGSFSTLEIQRTEQGDSAMYLCASSPGAGNEQYFGPGTRLTVT.

The gene calls are TRBV14 and TRBJ2-3; maybe TRBD2 (6 bases). In germline, CDR1 is SGHDN, CDR2 FVKESK. CDR3 length: 14 amino acids. The V end lost 6 bases, the J end lost 5 bases, and 15 bases lay between the germline ends. The CDR3 reads CASSVRGTGDTQYF. CDR3 sequence (DNA): TGTGCCAGCAGTGTCCGCGGGACCGGAGATACGCAGTATTTT. Full variable domain (missing parts from reference TRBV14 and TRBJ2-3): EAGVTQFPSHSVIEKGQTVTLRCDPISGHDNLYWYRRVMGKEIKFLLHFVKESKQDESGMPNNRFLAERTGGTYSTLKVQPAELEDSGVYFCASSVRGTGDTQYFGPGTRLTVL.

This rearrangement joins TRBV30 to TRBJ1-3; 7 bases match TRBD1. Trimming at V came to 4 bases and at J to 0 bases, leaving 3 bases not matched to a gene. The CDR3 is made up of 14 amino acids. From germline, CDR1 is GTSNPN and CDR2 SVGIG (reference sequence). The DNA for the CDR3 is TGTGCCTGGACCCGGGACAGCTCTGGAAACACCATATATTTT. Its protein is CAWTRDSSGNTIYF.

The gene calls are TRBV7-9 and TRBJ2-7; 8 bases map to TRBD2. The CDR3 consists of 14 residues. CDR1 and CDR2 (germline): SEHNR, FQNEAQ (reference sequence). J lost 0 bases, V lost 7 bases, and 5 bases had no gene match. CDR3 DNA: TGTGCCAGCAACGCCGGGACTAGCTCCTACGAGCAGTACTTC. Protein product: CASNAGTSSYEQYF.

The CDR3 spells CASSWTGVGQPQHF. The CDR3 bases are TGTGCCAGCAGCTGGACAGGGGTAGGTCAGCCCCAGCATTTT. The chain employs TRBV11-2 and TRBJ1-5, with 9 bases aligning to TRBD1. J was trimmed by 6 bases and V by 4 bases; bases with no gene match: 4. Germline V gives CDR1 SGHAT, CDR2 FQNNGV. The CDR3 covers 14 residues. The variable domain in full, completed from reference TRBV11-2 and TRBJ1-5, reads EAGVAQSPRYKIIEKRQSVAFWCNPISGHATLYWYQQILGQGPKLLIQFQNNGVVDDSQLPKDRFSAERLKGVDSTLKIQPAKLEDSAVYLCASSWTGVGQPQHFGDGTRLSIL.

To note about this clone: This may arise from a read error, as a much more abundant clone is one base away. This sample also contains other DNA sequences that code for the same CDR3. This chain links TRBV30 with TRBJ1-1, with a weak D call TRBD1 (5 bases). CDR1 is GTSNPN and CDR2 is SVGIG in the germline V gene (reference sequence). Trimming shortened V by 0 bases and J by 4 bases, and 9 bases separated the two germline ends. This CDR3 has 13 amino acids. CDR3 nucleotides: TGTGCCTGGAGTGTACAAGGGACCACTGAAGCTTTCTTT. Its protein product is CAWSVQGTTEAFF.

V gene TRBV12-2 combines with J gene TRBJ2-3; the listed D gene, TRBD1, was not tested against the DNA. TRBV12-2 is a pseudogene locus. There are 15 residues in the CDR3. CDR3 amino acids: CASRPRTADTDTQYF. The CDR3 region has the DNA TGTGCAAGTCGCCCGAGGACAGCTGACACAGATACGCAGTATTTT.

Regarding this clone: Additional DNA sequences in this sample encode the identical CDR3. The V and J genes are TRBV19 and TRBJ2-7, with TRBD1 identical over 8 bases. In germline, CDR1 is LNHDA, CDR2 SQIVND (reference sequence). The CDR3 is 15 amino acids. The junction had 6 bases not matched to a gene; V was cut back by 4 bases and J by 1 base. The CDR3 spells CASSTYTGGSYEQYF. The CDR3 region has the DNA TGTGCCAGTAGTACGTACACAGGGGGTTCCTACGAGCAGTACTTC. The full variable domain, its missing parts supplied by reference TRBV19 and TRBJ2-7, is DGGITQSPKYLFRKEGQNVTLSCEQNLNHDAMYWYRQDPGQGLRLIYYSQIVNDFQKGDIAEGYSVSREKKESFPLTVTSAQKNPTAFYLCASSTYTGGSYEQYFGPGTRLTVT.

In the case of this clone: This specimen includes other DNA sequences encoding the same CDR3. This sequence joins TRBV2 and TRBJ1-5; 10 bases are a match to TRBD1. The CDR3 loop spans 14 amino acids. Trimming took 4 bases from V and 4 from J; bases not matched to a gene: 1. Germline CDR1 SNHLY, CDR2 FYNNEI. For the CDR3, the DNA is TGTGCCAGCAGTGGACAGGGGGCGAATCAGCCCCAGCATTTT. Translating gives CASSGQGANQPQHF.

V gene TRBV19 combines with J gene TRBJ2-3; D assignment may be TRBD1 or TRBD2 (5 bases each). Germline CDR1 is LNHDA and CDR2 is SQIVND (reference sequence). V was shortened by 1 base and J by 8 bases, with 25 bases between the two germline ends. This CDR3 region has 18 residues. CDR3 loop: CASSIVKGRIQAGSTQYF. In DNA, the CDR3 is TGTGCCAGTAGTATAGTTAAGGGACGGATCCAGGCCGGTAGTACGCAGTATTTT.